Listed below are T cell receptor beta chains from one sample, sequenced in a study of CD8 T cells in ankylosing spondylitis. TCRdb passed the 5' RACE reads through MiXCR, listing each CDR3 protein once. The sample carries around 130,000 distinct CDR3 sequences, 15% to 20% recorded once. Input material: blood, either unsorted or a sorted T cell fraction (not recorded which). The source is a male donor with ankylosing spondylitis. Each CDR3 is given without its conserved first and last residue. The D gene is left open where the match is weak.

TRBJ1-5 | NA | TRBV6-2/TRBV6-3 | ASSSGSNQPQH
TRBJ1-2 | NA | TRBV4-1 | ASSHRLDNNYGYT
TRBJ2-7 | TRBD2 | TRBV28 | ASSFPRTSDYEQY
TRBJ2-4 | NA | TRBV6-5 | ASSSHLAKNIQY
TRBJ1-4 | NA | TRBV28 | ASSLYLGGDGNEKLF
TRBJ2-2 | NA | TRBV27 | ASSWANTGELF
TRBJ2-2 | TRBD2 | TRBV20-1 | SARVSAGGRTGELF
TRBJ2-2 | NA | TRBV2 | ASKESPGELF
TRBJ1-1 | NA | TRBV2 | ASSEALLVGRTEAF
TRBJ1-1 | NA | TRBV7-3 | ASSLNIMNTEAF
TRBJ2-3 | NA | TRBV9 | ASSVSGTKTDTQY
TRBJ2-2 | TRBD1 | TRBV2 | ARRQGWDTGELF
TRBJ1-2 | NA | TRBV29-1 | SVVGDSYGYT
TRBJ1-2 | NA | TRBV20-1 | SARPDPNSPGYT
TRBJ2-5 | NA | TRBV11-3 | ASSSRLFKETQY
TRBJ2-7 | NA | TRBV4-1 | ASSQDPRGLGEQY